A selection of T cell receptor beta chains follows, all from one sample in a study of blood T cell repertoires in COVID-19. The table came from immunoSEQ multiplex PCR; TCRdb's copy has only in-frame clones and leaves some out. The profile shows 100,000 to 130,000 clones, 88% of them singletons. The sequenced sample was peripheral blood. These receptors were collected from a human donor in a cohort sampled during active COVID-19. The CDR3 runs from the conserved cysteine through the conserved F or W. D genes are given only for firm matches. A clone size is listed for some rows: how often the clone was seen (once, few, many), or a class if it is expanded.

>-|TRBV7-8|-|TRBJ1-2
TGTGCCAGCAGCTCCACCGGCTATGGCTACACCTTC
CASSSTGYGYTF
>-|TRBV5-1|TRBD1|TRBJ2-7
TGCGCCAGCAGCTCCGACAGGGACAGGAACGAGCAGTACTTC
CASSSDRDRNEQYF
>-|TRBV10-1|-|TRBJ2-5
TGCGCCAGCAGTGGACAGTATGGGACCCAGTACTTC
CASSGQYGTQYF
>-|TRBV4-1|-|TRBJ1-3
TGCGCCAGCAGCCAAGATGATCGGACACTGGGAAACACCATATATTTT
CASSQDDRTLGNTIYF
>-|TRBV6-5|TRBD1|TRBJ1-2
TGTGCCAGCAGGAGGACAGGGGTCCATGGCTACACCTTC
CASRRTGVHGYTF
>once|TRBV7-2|TRBD1|TRBJ2-5
TGTGCCAGCAGCTTTTCTGCGACAGGGCCCCAAGAGACCCAGTACTTC
CASSFSATGPQETQYF
>-|TRBV27|-|TRBJ1-3
TGTGCCAGCAGTCGGCGCGGCGGGGGGGGAAACACCATATATTTT
CASSRRGGGGNTIYF
>-|TRBV7-2|TRBD2|TRBJ2-7
TGTGCCAGCAGCTTAGTGGGACTAGCGGGAGGGAACAACGAGCAGTACTTC
CASSLVGLAGGNNEQYF
>-|TRBV19|TRBD1|TRBJ1-5
TGTGCCAGTAGCAGGACAGGGGAAGGTAATCAGCCCCAGCATTTT
CASSRTGEGNQPQHF
>-|TRBV5-1|TRBD1|TRBJ1-4
TGCGCCAGCAGCTGGGGGACAGGGGGTGAAAAACTGTTTTTT
CASSWGTGGEKLFF
>few|TRBV19|-|TRBJ1-2
TGTGCCAGTATCGGACAGTCCTATGGCTACACCTTC
CASIGQSYGYTF
>-|TRBV30|TRBD1|TRBJ1-2
TGTGCCTGGGGTACACAGGGGGCAGGATATGGCTACACCTTC
CAWGTQGAGYGYTF
>-|TRBV7-9|-|TRBJ2-1
TGTGCCAGCAGCTGGATCGGTACGGGGAATGAGCAGTTCTTC
CASSWIGTGNEQFF
>few|TRBV19|-|TRBJ1-5
TGTGCCAGTAGTTGGGCATACTCCAATCAGCCCCAGCATTTT
CASSWAYSNQPQHF
>-|TRBV7-3|-|TRBJ2-2
TGTGCCAGCAGCTTAGGGGCTAAAGGCACCGGGGAGCTGTTTTTT
CASSLGAKGTGELFF
>-|TRBV7-2|TRBD1|TRBJ1-6
TGTGCCAGCAGCCGGACAGGGATTTTCTCACCCCTCCACTTT
CASSRTGIFSPLHF
>-|TRBV18|-|TRBJ1-2
TGTGCCAGCTCACGGGAGGGGACAAACTATGGCTACACCTTC
CASSREGTNYGYTF
>-|TRBV7-9|TRBD2|TRBJ2-1
TGTGCCAGCAGCTTAGAAAGGCTAGCGGGAGTTCGTGATGAGCAGTTCTTC
CASSLERLAGVRDEQFF
>-|TRBV15|TRBD2|TRBJ2-1
TGTGCCACCAGCACAAACCTAGCGGGAGCAGATGAGCAGTTCTTC
CATSTNLAGADEQFF
>-|TRBV7-9|-|TRBJ1-1
TGTGCCAGCAGCCCGGGGGGGAACACTGAAGCTTTCTTT
CASSPGGNTEAFF
>-|TRBV18|TRBD1|TRBJ2-1
TGTGCCAGCTCACCGGACAGGGCCAATGAGCAGTTCTTC
CASSPDRANEQFF
>-|TRBV4-1|-|TRBJ1-2
TGCGCCAGCAGCCATCCTGACAGGCCTAACTATGGCTACACCTTC
CASSHPDRPNYGYTF
>few|TRBV28|TRBD1|TRBJ1-4
TGTGCCAGCAGTTTAGCCCTAGGGACAGCAACTAATGAAAAACTGTTTTTT
CASSLALGTATNEKLFF
>few|TRBV5-1|TRBD1|TRBJ2-5
TGCGCCAGCAGCTTACAGGGGACAGAGACCCAGTACTTC
CASSLQGTETQYF
>once|TRBV7-2|TRBD2|TRBJ2-2
TGTGCCAGCAGCCTCCACCCGGGACTAGCTGCCGGGGAGCTGTTTTTT
CASSLHPGLAAGELFF
>-|TRBV7-9|-|TRBJ1-1
TGTGCCAGCATCTCCCTAGTGGGAGTGAACACTGAAGCTTTCTTT
CASISLVGVNTEAFF
>-|TRBV7-2|-|TRBJ1-1
TGTGCCAGCAGTAAGAACACTGAAGCTTTCTTT
CASSKNTEAFF
>-|TRBV6-4|-|TRBJ1-6
TGTGCCAGCAGTGACGGGCAGTATAATTCACCCCTCCACTTT
CASSDGQYNSPLHF